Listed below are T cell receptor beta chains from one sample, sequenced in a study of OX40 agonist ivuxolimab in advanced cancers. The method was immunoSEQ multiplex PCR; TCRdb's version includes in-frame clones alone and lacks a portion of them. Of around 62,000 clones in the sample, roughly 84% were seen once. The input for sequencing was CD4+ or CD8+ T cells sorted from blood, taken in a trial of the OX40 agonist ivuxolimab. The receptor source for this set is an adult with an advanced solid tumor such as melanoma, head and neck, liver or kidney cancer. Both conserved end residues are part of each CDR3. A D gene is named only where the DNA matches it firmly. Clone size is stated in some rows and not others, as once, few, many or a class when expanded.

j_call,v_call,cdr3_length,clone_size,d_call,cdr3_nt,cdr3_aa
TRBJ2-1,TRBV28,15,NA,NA,TGTGCCAGCAGTCCCGGGACTTTAAGCTACAATGAGCAGTTCTTC,CASSPGTLSYNEQFF
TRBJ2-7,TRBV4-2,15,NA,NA,TGTGCCAGCAGCCAAGAACTAGGTAGCTCCTACGAGCAGTACTTC,CASSQELGSSYEQYF
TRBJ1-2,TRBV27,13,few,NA,TGTGCCAGCAGTTTTTCGTTAAACTATGGCTACACCTTC,CASSFSLNYGYTF
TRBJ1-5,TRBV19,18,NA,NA,TGTGCCAGTAGTATAGCCCACGTGGATGACTATAGCAATCAGCCCCAGCATTTT,CASSIAHVDDYSNQPQHF
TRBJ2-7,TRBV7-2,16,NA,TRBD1,TGTGCCAGCACCTATTCAGGGGGACAGAGCTCCTACGAGCAGTACTTC,CASTYSGGQSSYEQYF
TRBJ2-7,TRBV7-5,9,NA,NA,TGTGCCAGAAGTTACGAGCAGTACTTC,CARSYEQYF
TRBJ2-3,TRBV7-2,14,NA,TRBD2,TGTGCCAGCAAACTAGCGCTTAGCACAGATACGCAGTATTTT,CASKLALSTDTQYF
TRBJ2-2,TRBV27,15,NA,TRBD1,TGTGCCAGCAGTTTAAAAGGGACAGTCACCGGGGAGCTGTTTTTT,CASSLKGTVTGELFF
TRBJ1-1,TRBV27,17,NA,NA,TGTGCCAGCAGTTTAAACGGGGACCGGTGGGGGAACACTGAAGCTTTCTTT,CASSLNGDRWGNTEAFF
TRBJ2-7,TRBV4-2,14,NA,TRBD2,TGTGCCAGCAGCCAAGTGGGACTAGACTACGAGCAGTACTTC,CASSQVGLDYEQYF
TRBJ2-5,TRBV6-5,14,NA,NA,TGTGCCAGCAGTTATGTTGGGACCCAAGAGACCCAGTACTTC,CASSYVGTQETQYF
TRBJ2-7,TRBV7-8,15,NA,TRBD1,TGTGCCAGCAGCTGGCCGGGACAGGGTTTAGACGAGCAGTACTTC,CASSWPGQGLDEQYF
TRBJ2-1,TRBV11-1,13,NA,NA,TGTGCCAGCAGCTTAGCCGCAAACAATGAGCAGTTCTTC,CASSLAANNEQFF
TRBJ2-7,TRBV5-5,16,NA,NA,TGTGCCAGCAGCTCCGAATTGCGGACAGCCACCTACGAGCAGTACTTC,CASSSELRTATYEQYF
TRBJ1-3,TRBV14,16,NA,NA,TGTGCCAGCAGCCGGAACGACATCCGAGCTGGAAACACCATATATTTT,CASSRNDIRAGNTIYF
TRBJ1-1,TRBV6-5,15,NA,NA,TGTGCCAGCAATCCCGTAGGGCAGGGGAACACTGAAGCTTTCTTT,CASNPVGQGNTEAFF
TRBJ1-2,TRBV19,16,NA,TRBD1,TGTGCCAGTAGTACCCCGGGACAGACAGCAAACTATGGCTACACCTTC,CASSTPGQTANYGYTF
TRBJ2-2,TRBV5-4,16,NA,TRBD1,TGTGCCAGCAGTTTGGCCCGGGACAGGACCACCGGGGAGCTGTTTTTT,CASSLARDRTTGELFF
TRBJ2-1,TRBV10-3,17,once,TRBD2,TGTGCCATCAGTTCTGCCTCAGCGGGAGCCAAAAGTAATGAGCAGTTCTTC,CAISSASAGAKSNEQFF
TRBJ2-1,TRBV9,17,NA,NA,TGTGCCAGCAGCGTAGAGGCTGGTCAGCGGAGTAGGAATGAGCAGTTCTTC,CASSVEAGQRSRNEQFF
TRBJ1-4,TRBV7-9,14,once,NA,TGTGCCAGCAGTTCCGGGACTAGTGGCGAAAAACTGTTTTTT,CASSSGTSGEKLFF
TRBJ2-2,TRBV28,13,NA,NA,TGTGCCAGCAGGGGATGGGAGGCCGGGGAGCTGTTTTTT,CASRGWEAGELFF
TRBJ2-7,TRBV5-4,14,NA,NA,TGTGCCAGCAGCGGGCGGGACGGAACCTACGAGCAGTACTTC,CASSGRDGTYEQYF
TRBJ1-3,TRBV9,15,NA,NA,TGTGCCAGCAGCCCCCGCGGGGGGCCTGGAAACACCATATATTTT,CASSPRGGPGNTIYF
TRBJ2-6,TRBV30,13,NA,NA,TGTGCCTGGAGTGTTACCGGGGCCAACGTCCTGACTTTC,CAWSVTGANVLTF
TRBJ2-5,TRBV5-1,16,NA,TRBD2,TGCGCCAGCAGCTTGCACCCTAGCGGGGAAGGAGAGACCCAGTACTTC,CASSLHPSGEGETQYF